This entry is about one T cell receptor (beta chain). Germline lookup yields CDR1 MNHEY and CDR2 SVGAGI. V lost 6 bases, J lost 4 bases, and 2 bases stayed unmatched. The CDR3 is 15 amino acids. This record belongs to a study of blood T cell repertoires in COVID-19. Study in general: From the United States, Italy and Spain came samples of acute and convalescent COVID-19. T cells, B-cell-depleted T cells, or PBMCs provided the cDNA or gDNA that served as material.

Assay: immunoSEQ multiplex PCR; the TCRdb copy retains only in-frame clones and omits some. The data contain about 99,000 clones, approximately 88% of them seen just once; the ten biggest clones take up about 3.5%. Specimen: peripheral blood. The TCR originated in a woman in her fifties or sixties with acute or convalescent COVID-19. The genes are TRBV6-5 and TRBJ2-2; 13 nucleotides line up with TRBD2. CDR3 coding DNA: TGTGCCAGCAGGGGACTAGCGGGAATCACCGGGGAGCTGTTTTTT. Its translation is CASRGLAGITGELFF.